This T cell receptor (beta chain) emerged from a study of response to subunit inactivated influenza vaccine. This clonotype was counted only a few times. With V trimmed by 5 bases and J by 3 bases, 5 bases remained unmatched. The CDR3 loop spans 14 amino acids. Looked up from germline, CDR1 is MNHNS and CDR2 is SASEGT. TCRdb independently ran MiXCR on the RT-PCR reads; one entry per CDR3 protein. The data contain about 570,000 distinct CDR3 sequences, around 10% of them seen just once; the ten biggest clones take up about 10%. This sample was also put to use in a study of T cells expressing NK-cell markers. That report notes: It was by 5'RACE template switching with UMIs that TCR beta cDNA was made. Sorted CD3+CD56-NKG2C+, CD3+CD56+NKG2C- and CD3+CD56+NKG2C+ T cells were the source of the TCR beta repertoires. Unclear, still, was the HCMV specificity of the expanded NKG2C+ T cell clones.

The V gene is TRBV6-1, the J gene TRBJ2-5; 8 bases fit TRBD2. Source: PBMCs from blood, taken on the day of vaccination. The source of this sequence is a man in his fifties or sixties who received an inactivated influenza vaccine. The CDR3 bases are TGTGCCAGCAGTCCAAGCGGGAGCAAAGAGACCCAGTACTTC. Its translation: CASSPSGSKETQYF.